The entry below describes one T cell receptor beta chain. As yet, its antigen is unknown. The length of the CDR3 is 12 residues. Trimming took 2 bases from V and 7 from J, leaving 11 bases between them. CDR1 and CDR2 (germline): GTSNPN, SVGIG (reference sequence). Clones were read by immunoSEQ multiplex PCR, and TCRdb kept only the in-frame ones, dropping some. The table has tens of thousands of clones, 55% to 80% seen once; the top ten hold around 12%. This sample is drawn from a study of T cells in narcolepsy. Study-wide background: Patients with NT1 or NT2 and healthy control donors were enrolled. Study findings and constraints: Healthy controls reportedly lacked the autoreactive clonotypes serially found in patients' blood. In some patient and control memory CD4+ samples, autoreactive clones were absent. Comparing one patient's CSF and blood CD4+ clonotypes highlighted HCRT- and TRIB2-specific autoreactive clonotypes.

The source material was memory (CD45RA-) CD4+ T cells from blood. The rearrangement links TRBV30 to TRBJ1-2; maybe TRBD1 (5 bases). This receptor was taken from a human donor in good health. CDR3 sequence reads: CAWSPPGAGYTF. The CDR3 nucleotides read TGTGCCTGGAGTCCTCCCGGGGCTGGCTACACCTTC. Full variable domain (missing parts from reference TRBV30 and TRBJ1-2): SQTIHQWPATLVQPVGSPLSLECTVEGTSNPNLYWYRQAAGRGLQLLFYSVGIGQISSEVPQNLSASRPQDRQFILSSKKLLLSDSGFYLCAWSPPGAGYTFGSGTRLTVV.